The 7 T cell receptor beta chains presented below share a single source sample, sequenced in a study of neurological immune-mediated disorders. Specified time point: technical triplicate 3. One entry per CDR3 protein results from TCRdb running MiXCR on the 5' RACE reads. The table has just under 45,000 distinct CDR3 sequences, 20% to 25% seen once. The specimen sequenced was PBMCs. The source of these receptors is a man aged 55-75 years with HTLV-1-associated myelopathy (HAM/TSP).

As to this clonotype: This may be a read error: a much more frequent sequence differs by one nucleotide. The chain carries TRBV18 and TRBJ2-1; D is unresolved. This CDR3 comprises 11 residues. V gave up 5 bases and J gave up 10 bases, with 9 bases separating them. The germline V gene encodes CDR1 KGHSH and CDR2 LQKENI. The chain's CDR3 is CASSSGFEQFF. The CDR3 bases are TGTGCCAGCTCATCAGGCTTCGAGCAGTTCTTC.

Ten or more counts support this clonotype. The gene calls are TRBV28 and TRBJ2-3; 7 bases line up with TRBD2. V shed 7 bases, J shed 6 bases, and the junction held 7 bases outside the gene matches. The CDR3 is 13 residues long. Germline V gene sequence: CDR1 MDHEN, CDR2 SYDVKM. CDR3 loop: CASKGRAEDTQYF. CDR3 nucleotides: TGTGCCAGCAAGGGGAGGGCCGAGGATACGCAGTATTTT. The variable domain in full, completed from reference TRBV28 and TRBJ2-3, reads DVKVTQSSRYLVKRTGEKVFLECVQDMDHENMFWYRQDPGLGLRLIYFSYDVKMKEKGDIPEGYSVSREKKERFSLILESASTNQTSMYLCASKGRAEDTQYFGPGTRLTVL.

This clonotype was seen ten or more times. The J gene is TRBJ1-1, the V gene TRBV5-5; D is uncertain. The germline CDR1 and CDR2 sequences are SGHKS and YYEKEE (reference sequence). V lost 0 bases to trimming and J lost 12 bases, with 18 bases between them. The CDR3 has 14 residues. Written as DNA, the CDR3 is TGTGCCAGCAGCTTGGACAGTTGGAGAGATGGAACTTTCTTT. This translates into CASSLDSWRDGTFF. Combining the CDR3 with reference TRBV5-5 and TRBJ1-1 gives the whole variable domain DAGVTQSPTHLIKTRGQQVTLRCSPISGHKSVSWYQQVLGQGPQFIFQYYEKEERGRGNFPDRFSARQFPNYSSELNVNALLLGDSALYLCASSLDSWRDGTFFGQGTRLTVV.

This clonotype was counted ten times or more. The rearrangement joins TRBV29-1 to TRBJ1-1; TRBD1 agrees at 12 bases. CDR3 length: 15 residues. The J segment lost 6 bases and the V segment lost 2 bases, leaving 7 bases of the junction unmatched. Germline CDR1 reads SQVTM; CDR2 reads ANQGSEA. This CDR3 reads CSVEQTGQGAAEAFF. The CDR3 DNA sequence: TGCAGCGTTGAACAGACGGGACAGGGGGCGGCTGAAGCTTTCTTT.

This clonotype was seen at least ten times. The rearrangement links TRBV12-3 or TRBV12-4 to TRBJ1-5; tentatively, D is TRBD1 (6 bases). The ends were cut back, 4 bases at V and 3 bases at J, with 10 bases in the middle. The CDR3 covers 14 residues. In nucleotides, the CDR3 is TGTGCCAGCAGTTCGGGGACACACAATCAGCCCCAGCATTTT. Translated: CASSSGTHNQPQHF.

This clonotype was counted many times. V usage is TRBV12-3 or TRBV12-4 and J usage is TRBJ1-4; maybe TRBD1 (5 bases). The CDR3 length is 14 residues. V gave up 0 bases and J gave up 5 bases, with 7 bases separating them. CDR3 loop: CASSLAEGNEKLFF. The DNA for the CDR3 is TGTGCCAGCAGTTTAGCTGAGGGGAATGAAAAACTGTTTTTT.

This clonotype has at least ten counts. The CDR3 DNA is TGTGCCAGCAGCTTAACTAGCGGGACCCCTGTTGGCGAGCAGTACTTC. As protein: CASSLTSGTPVGEQYF. V and J are TRBV7-9 and TRBJ2-7; 10 nucleotides line up with TRBD2. The CDR3 is 16 amino acids. Germline V gene lookup returns CDR1 SEHNR and CDR2 FQNEAQ (reference sequence). Trimming took 2 bases from V and 6 from J; bases not matched to a gene: 10.